This section outlines one TCR beta chain sequence together with its context. In preparing bulk TCR libraries, previously described methods and listed TCR primers were used. One entry per CDR3 protein results from TCRdb running MiXCR on the PCR reads. The repertoire holds about 500,000 distinct CDR3 sequences, with under 30% as singletons. This entry comes from a study of molecular identifiers for immune sequencing clone quantification. For the study at large: Four portions were sequenced after RNA from approximately 20,000 or 98,000 naive CD8 cells was split five ways in replicates.

This receptor was obtained from a human donor in good health. Some libraries in this study had Jurkat cell RNA spiked in. Sequenced material: naive CD8+ T cells from blood, with Jurkat cell RNA spiked in. Subset: FACS-sorted CD8+CD4-CCR7+CD45RA+ naive T cells.

The CDR3, as DNA: TGTGCCAGCAGTACGACAGGGGTTGGGTACGAGCAGTACTTC. Amino acid sequence: CASSTTGVGYEQYF. V is TRBV6-2 or TRBV6-3 and J is TRBJ2-7; 8 bases are a match to TRBD1. There are 14 residues in the CDR3. V trimming: 5 bases; J trimming: 4 bases; junction bases outside the gene matches: 7. Germline values: CDR1 MNHEY, CDR2 SVGEGT.